This T cell receptor beta chain comes out of a study of T cell responses to AZD1222 COVID-19 vaccine. Points from the study as a whole: Just a handful of people given AZD1222 tested seropositive at baseline.

In this sample, this clone turned up a few times. Its target is unknown. Sequencing used immunoSEQ multiplex PCR; TCRdb keeps in-frame clones, though not all of them. The sample lists tens of thousands of clones; over 60% were seen once. This clonotype was sampled from an adult who received the AZD1222 COVID-19 vaccine. This material consisted of peripheral blood, taken 28 days after the second AZD1222 dose.

CDR3 amino acids: CASSRAGAGDRDTQYF. Written as DNA, the CDR3 is TGTGCCAGCAGCCGGGCTGGTGCGGGAGATCGGGATACGCAGTATTTT. The chain has TRBV3-1 (or the pseudogene TRBV3-2) and TRBJ2-3; 7 positions agree with TRBD2. Germline CDR1 LGHDT, CDR2 YNNKEL (reference sequence). The CDR3 consists of 16 residues. Trimming at V came to 4 bases and at J to 6 bases, leaving 13 bases not matched to a gene.